The 17 T cell receptor beta chains below come from one sample, sequenced in a study of cytomegalovirus exposure and HLA in healthy donors. Primers for the PCR totalled 60 Vbeta and 13 Jbeta. Using immunoSEQ multiplex PCR, the repertoire was profiled, and TCRdb retains in-frame clones only, with some absent. Here the sample spans 89,000 or so clones, 84% being singletons. Sequencing input: PBMCs. The source of these receptors is a woman under 30 in good health and CMV-seropositive.

The chain combines TRBV6-1 with TRBJ1-5; possibly TRBD1 for D (5 bases). Trimming took off 6 bases at V and 3 bases at J, with 12 bases between the two ends. In germline, CDR1 is MNHNS, CDR2 SASEGT. The CDR3 has 14 residues. Written as DNA, the CDR3 is TGTGCCAGCAGAGACAGTGCCCCCAATCAGCCCCAGCATTTT. This translates into CASRDSAPNQPQHF.

This chain uses TRBV7-9 with TRBJ1-5; 9 bases agree with TRBD1. This CDR3 region has 15 residues. V dropped 3 bases and J dropped 8; count of bases not matched to a gene: 8. The germline V gene encodes CDR1 SEHNR and CDR2 FQNEAQ (reference sequence). CDR3 residues: CASSLGTGGGEPQHF. In DNA form, the CDR3 reads TGTGCCAGCAGCTTGGGCACAGGGGGCGGGGAGCCCCAGCATTTT.

The J gene is TRBJ2-2, the V gene TRBV4-1, with D perhaps matching TRBD1 (5 bases). The V end was cut by 4 bases, the J end by 8 bases, with 14 bases between. The CDR3 has 14 residues. The germline CDR1 and CDR2 sequences are MGHRA and YSYEKL. CDR3 in DNA: TGCGCCAGCAGCCCACAAAGGGCAGGGGGGGAGCTGTTTTTT. Translated: CASSPQRAGGELFF.

The rearrangement uses TRBV30 and TRBJ1-1, with a tentative D call TRBD1 (5 bases). The CDR3 runs 15 residues. V was cut by 0 bases and J by 0 bases, with 11 bases left in between. Germline V gene lookup returns CDR1 GTSNPN and CDR2 SVGIG (reference sequence). The CDR3: CAWSVRGRMNTEAFF. CDR3 coding DNA: TGTGCCTGGAGTGTAAGGGGTAGGATGAACACTGAAGCTTTCTTT.

This clone came up once. The chain is built from TRBV5-8 and TRBJ1-5; tentative D call: TRBD1 (6 bases). The CDR3 consists of 16 residues. The V and J ends lost 4 bases and 9 bases respectively, with 23 bases between them. From germline, CDR1 is SGHTS and CDR2 YDEGEE. CDR3 in amino acids: CASSPEGEGLMTPQHF. The CDR3 region has the DNA TGTGCCAGCAGCCCGGAGGGGGAGGGACTGATGACGCCCCAGCATTTT.

CDR3 in DNA: TGTGCCAGTAGTATAGGGACAGGGGGCGTATACGAGCAGTACTTC. It yields the protein CASSIGTGGVYEQYF. The rearrangement joins TRBV19 to TRBJ2-7, with 11 positions matching TRBD1. V lost 1 base, J lost 4 bases, and 3 bases stayed unmatched. Per germline, CDR1 LNHDA and CDR2 SQIVND (reference sequence). The CDR3 length is 15 residues.

The J gene is TRBJ1-1, the V gene TRBV11-1, with a weak D call TRBD1 (5 bases). The CDR3 totals 15 residues. Germline CDR1 reads SGHAT; CDR2 reads FQDESV (reference sequence). Trimming removed 2 bases from V and 5 bases from J, with 15 bases in between. The CDR3 DNA sequence: TGTGCCAGCAGCTTAAGGGGCCAGGGTTATACTGAAGCTTTCTTT. It codes for CASSLRGQGYTEAFF.

The CDR3 nucleotides read TGTGCCAGCAGTCCCAGGGGGCGCTTGAATGAAAAACTGTTTTTT. This sequence encodes CASSPRGRLNEKLFF. The rearrangement uses TRBV27 and TRBJ1-4, with 8 bases lining up with TRBD1. Germline CDR1 is MNHEY and CDR2 is SMNVEV (reference sequence). J gave up 5 bases and V 5 bases, and 7 bases lay outside the gene matches. There are 15 residues in the CDR3.

J is TRBJ1-5 and V is TRBV2, with 9 bases fitting TRBD1. CDR1 and CDR2 from the germline V gene are SNHLY and FYNNEI. Losses at the gene ends were 4 bases for V and 2 bases for J; bases not matched to a gene: 3. The CDR3 spans 15 residues. The DNA of the CDR3 is TGTGCCAGCAGTGCACGACAGGGGGGCAATCAGCCCCAGCATTTT. Translating it yields CASSARQGGNQPQHF.

V usage is TRBV13 and J usage is TRBJ1-1; D is ambiguous. Germline V gene lookup returns CDR1 PRHDT and CDR2 FYEKMQ (reference sequence). The V gene lost 3 bases and the J gene lost 1 base, with 12 bases spanning the gap. The CDR3 is made up of 15 amino acids. CDR3 DNA sequence: TGTGCCAGCAGCTTGTGGTCGGAGGGGAACACTGAAGCTTTCTTT. Translated, it gives CASSLWSEGNTEAFF.

V usage is TRBV30 and J usage is TRBJ1-5; perhaps TRBD1 as D (5 bases). V was cut by 2 bases and J by 7 bases, with 12 bases left in between. CDR1 GTSNPN and CDR2 SVGIG come from the germline V gene (reference sequence). The CDR3 has 13 residues. CDR3: CAWSSRGEQPQHF. In DNA form, the CDR3 reads TGTGCCTGGAGTTCAAGGGGTGAACAGCCCCAGCATTTT.

The chain couples TRBV9 to TRBJ2-7; TRBD2 might be the D (5 bases). Germline CDR1 reads SGDLS; CDR2 reads YYNGEE. This CDR3 has 15 residues. V was trimmed by 0 bases and J by 4 bases, leaving 14 bases between them. CDR3 residues: CASSVAAAGGYEQYF. DNA for the CDR3: TGTGCCAGCAGCGTAGCCGCAGCAGGCGGGTACGAGCAGTACTTC.

V and J are TRBV4-1 and TRBJ2-7, with 7 bases identical to TRBD2. This CDR3 contains 16 residues. Germline V gene lookup returns CDR1 MGHRA and CDR2 YSYEKL. V was clipped by 1 base and J by 2 bases; unmatched bases: 8. CDR3 protein: CASSQGEGRPPYEQYF. The CDR3 region has the DNA TGCGCCAGCAGCCAAGGGGAGGGCAGGCCACCCTACGAGCAGTACTTC.

The chain links TRBV7-8 to TRBJ1-2, with 7 bases aligning to TRBD1. The CDR3 is 15 residues long. The trim removed 4 bases at V and 6 bases at J, leaving 11 bases unmatched. The germline gives CDR1 SGHVS, CDR2 FQNEAQ. The CDR3: CASSSHRGSTDGYTF. In nucleotides, the CDR3 is TGTGCCAGCAGCTCCCACAGGGGATCTACCGATGGCTACACCTTC.

J is TRBJ2-3 and V is TRBV5-1; the match to TRBD2 covers 9 bases. J gave up 0 bases and V 2 bases, and 1 base lay outside the gene matches. CDR3 length equals 15 residues. Germline V CDR1 and CDR2: SGHRS, YFSETQ. The CDR3 sequence is CASSFSGGSTDTQYF. The CDR3 nucleotides read TGCGCCAGCAGCTTTAGCGGGGGTAGCACAGATACGCAGTATTTT.

The rearrangement joins TRBV29-1 to TRBJ2-1; 11 nucleotides match TRBD1. The CDR3 has 14 amino acids. Per the germline V gene, CDR1 is SQVTM and CDR2 is ANQGSEA. Losses at the gene ends were 7 bases for V and 5 bases for J; bases not matched to a gene: 7. DNA for the CDR3: TGCAGCGCATACCGGGACAGGGGGAACAATGAGCAGTTCTTC. It translates to CSAYRDRGNNEQFF.

Details on this clone: One end of the junction fails to match germline, which may point to a read error. The chain uses TRBV7-9 and TRBJ2-1; a possible D gene is TRBD2 (6 bases). From germline, CDR1 is SEHNR and CDR2 FQNEAQ (reference sequence). The CDR3 loop spans 12 amino acids. The chain's CDR3 is CASSSPGLRPIF. Written as DNA, the CDR3 is TGTGCCAGCAGCTCCCCGGGACTCCGTCCTATCTTC.